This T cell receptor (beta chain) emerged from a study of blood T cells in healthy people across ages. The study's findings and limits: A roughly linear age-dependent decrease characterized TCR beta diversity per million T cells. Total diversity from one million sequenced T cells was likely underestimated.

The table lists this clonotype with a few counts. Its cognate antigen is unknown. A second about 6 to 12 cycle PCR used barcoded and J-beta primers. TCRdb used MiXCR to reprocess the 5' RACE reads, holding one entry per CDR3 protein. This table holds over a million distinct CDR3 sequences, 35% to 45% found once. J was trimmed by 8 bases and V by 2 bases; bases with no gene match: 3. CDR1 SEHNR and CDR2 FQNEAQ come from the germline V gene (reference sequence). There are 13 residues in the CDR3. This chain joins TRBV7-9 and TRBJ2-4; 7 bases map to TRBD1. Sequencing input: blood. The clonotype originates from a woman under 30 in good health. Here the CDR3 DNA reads TGTGCCAGCAGCTTAAGGACAGGTGACATTCAGTACTTC. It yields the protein CASSLRTGDIQYF. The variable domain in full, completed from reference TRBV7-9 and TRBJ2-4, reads DTGVSQNPRHKITKRGQNVTFRCDPISEHNRLYWYRQTLGQGPEFLTYFQNEAQLEKSRLLSDRFSAERPKGSFSTLEIQRTEQGDSAMYLCASSLRTGDIQYFGAGTRLSVL.